Following are 18 T cell receptor beta chains from one sample sequenced in a study of response to subunit inactivated influenza vaccine. TCRdb re-derived calls from the RT-PCR reads in MiXCR, one entry per CDR3 protein. The table has about 780,000 distinct CDR3 sequences, less than 20% seen once. This specimen was PBMCs from blood, taken approximately 5 days after vaccination. Source of these receptors: a man aged 50 to 60 who received an inactivated influenza vaccine.

This chain connects TRBV11-1 to TRBJ2-5; 12 bases match TRBD2. V trimming: 1 base; J trimming: 4 bases; junction bases outside the gene matches: 13. The CDR3 loop spans 19 amino acids. Per the germline V gene, CDR1 is SGHAT and CDR2 is FQDESV (reference sequence). For the CDR3, the DNA is TGTGCCAGCAGCTTAGGAGGGCGGACTAGCGGGGAACAACGAGAGACCCAGTACTTC. This translates into CASSLGGRTSGEQRETQYF.

This clonotype was counted between two and nine times. The chain links TRBV29-1 to TRBJ1-6; D gene uncertain. The CDR3 is made up of 13 amino acids. Germline V lookup: CDR1 SQVTM, CDR2 ANQGSEA. The ends were cut back, 5 bases at V and 9 bases at J, with 14 bases in the middle. CDR3 in DNA: TGCAGCGTTTTGGAGACACTTCGTTCACCCCTCCACTTT. Its protein product is CSVLETLRSPLHF.

The CDR3 sequence: CASSRAGVIQYF. CDR3 coding DNA: TGTGCCAGCTCTAGAGCGGGTGTAATTCAGTACTTC. The rearrangement joins TRBV7-9 to TRBJ2-4; D perhaps matches TRBD2 (6 bases). From germline, CDR1 is SEHNR and CDR2 FQNEAQ (reference sequence). The CDR3 is 12 amino acids. V lost 8 bases, J lost 10 bases, and 15 bases lay in between. Together with reference TRBV7-9 and TRBJ2-4, the CDR3 gives the full variable domain: DTGVSQNPRHKITKRGQNVTFRCDPISEHNRLYWYRQTLGQGPEFLTYFQNEAQLEKSRLLSDRFSAERPKGSFSTLEIQRTEQGDSAMYLCASSRAGVIQYFGAGTRLSVL.

V gene TRBV12-3 or TRBV12-4 combines with J gene TRBJ2-3; D call uncertain. V lost 5 bases to trimming and J lost 4 bases, with 7 bases between them. The CDR3 extends over 12 amino acids. The CDR3 nucleotides read TGTGCCAGCAGTGAGGCCCCAGATACGCAGTATTTT. Translation: CASSEAPDTQYF.

This chain connects TRBV20-1 to TRBJ2-3, with 7 bases that match TRBD1. Germline V gene data show CDR1 as DFQATT and CDR2 as SNEGSKA (reference sequence). This CDR3 is 13 amino acids long. J gave up 7 bases and V 0 bases, and 4 bases lay outside the gene matches. The CDR3 DNA reads TGCAGTGCTAGAGATTGGGACAGTAATACGCAGTATTTT. Its protein is CSARDWDSNTQYF.

This sequence joins TRBV12-3 or TRBV12-4 and TRBJ2-1; TRBD1 matches at 7 bases. This CDR3 is 16 amino acids long. J was trimmed by 5 bases and V by 6 bases; bases with no gene match: 13. CDR3 bases: TGTGCCAGCAGGCACCCAGGGGGTGCCCTAAACAATGAGCAGTTCTTC. Protein sequence: CASRHPGGALNNEQFF.

This clonotype was recorded a few times. V and J are TRBV7-2 and TRBJ2-1; 7 nucleotides line up with TRBD1. The junction had 6 bases not matched to a gene; V was cut back by 1 base and J by 9 bases. CDR3 length: 14 amino acids. Germline lookup yields CDR1 SGHTA and CDR2 FQGNSA. The CDR3 loop reads CASSLDRGPVEQFF. The DNA of the CDR3 is TGTGCCAGCAGCTTAGACAGGGGCCCCGTTGAGCAGTTCTTC.

V usage is TRBV5-1 and J usage is TRBJ2-7; 11 bases are a match to TRBD2. Trimming took 0 bases from V and 4 from J; bases not matched to a gene: 3. The germline V gene has CDR1 SGHRS and CDR2 YFSETQ. The CDR3 totals 15 residues. The CDR3: CASSLVAGGRYEQYF. CDR3 nucleotides: TGCGCCAGCAGCTTGGTAGCGGGGGGGCGATACGAGCAGTACTTC.

The sample holds a few counts of this clonotype. The chain recombines TRBV12-3 or TRBV12-4 with TRBJ1-2, with TRBD1 as a possible D gene (5 bases). The CDR3 loop spans 15 amino acids. The V end was cut by 1 base, the J end by 3 bases, with 12 bases between. The CDR3 DNA reads TGTGCCAGCAGTTTAGGTGGCAGGGTGGACTATGGCTACACCTTC. Protein product: CASSLGGRVDYGYTF.

This clonotype was found a few times. J is TRBJ1-1 and V is TRBV4-3, with D uncertain. This CDR3 contains 15 residues. CDR1 LGHNA and CDR2 YSLEER come from the germline V gene. V gave up 0 bases and J gave up 1 base, with 9 bases separating them. The CDR3 DNA reads as TGCGCCAGCAGCCAAGATCCTGGGGAGAACACTGAAGCTTTCTTT. It translates to CASSQDPGENTEAFF.

The chain links TRBV20-1 to TRBJ2-6, with 8 bases lining up with TRBD2. V shed 1 base and J 2 bases; nucleotides not matched to a gene: 16. The CDR3 length is 20 residues. The germline CDR1 and CDR2 sequences are DFQATT and SNEGSKA (reference sequence). In nucleotides, the CDR3 is TGCAGTGCTAGAGTCCGACATCTCCTGCGGGAGGAGACTGGGGCCAACGTCCTGACTTTC. Protein sequence: CSARVRHLLREETGANVLTF.

In this sample, this clonotype turned up a few times. The gene calls are TRBV7-2 and TRBJ2-5; either TRBD1 or TRBD2 may supply D (5 bases each). V lost 1 base to trimming and J lost 4 bases, with 13 bases between them. The CDR3 sequence is 15 residues long. In germline, CDR1 is SGHTA, CDR2 FQGNSA. The CDR3 DNA reads TGTGCCAGCAGCTTAGGAGGATCCGGGACAGAGACCCAGTACTTC. Translation: CASSLGGSGTETQYF.

This rearrangement joins TRBV4-1 to TRBJ2-7, with 7 bases matching TRBD2. This CDR3 contains 16 residues. Trimming cost V 2 bases and J 2 bases; bases outside gene matches: 9. The germline V gene encodes CDR1 MGHRA and CDR2 YSYEKL. CDR3 DNA sequence: TGCGCCAGCAGCCAATTATCCAAGACTAGCCCCTACGAGCAGTACTTC. It specifies CASSQLSKTSPYEQYF.

There are a few counts of this clonotype. The chain links TRBV5-5 to TRBJ1-5; D possibly corresponds to TRBD1 (6 bases). The V end was cut by 0 bases, the J end by 3 bases, with 13 bases between. The CDR3 spans 16 residues. The germline V gene encodes CDR1 SGHKS and CDR2 YYEKEE (reference sequence). The CDR3 loop reads CASSLEGTMSNQPQHF. The CDR3 DNA sequence: TGTGCCAGCAGCTTGGAAGGGACAATGTCCAATCAGCCCCAGCATTTT.

This clonotype was counted ten times or more. Compared with germline, one end of the junction differs, possibly owing to a read error. This sequence joins TRBV5-1 and TRBJ2-5, with TRBD2 matching 8 bases. The germline V gene encodes CDR1 SGHRS and CDR2 YFSETQ. The CDR3 is 13 amino acids. CDR3 protein: CASSFRAGESQYF. In DNA form, the CDR3 reads TGCGCCAGCAGCTTTAGAGCGGGAGAGTCCCAGTACTTC.

The genes are TRBV6-5 and TRBJ2-2; D gene unclear. Germline lookup yields CDR1 MNHEY and CDR2 SVGAGI. The V gene lost 4 bases and the J gene lost 5 bases, with 11 bases spanning the gap. This CDR3 is built from 14 residues. CDR3 DNA: TGTGCCAGCAGTTTGATTAGCAGTACCGGGGAGCTGTTTTTT. Translated: CASSLISSTGELFF.

The V and J genes are TRBV29-1 and TRBJ2-7, with a possible D match to TRBD1 (8 bases). Looked up from germline, CDR1 is SQVTM and CDR2 is ANQGSEA. This CDR3 is built from 11 residues. V lost 7 bases to trimming and J lost 7 bases, with 14 bases between them. The CDR3 loop reads CSADRGGEQYF. The CDR3 DNA reads as TGCAGCGCTGACAGGGGAGGGGAGCAGTACTTC.

The genes are TRBV9 and TRBJ2-7, with no clear D. The germline gives CDR1 SGDLS, CDR2 YYNGEE. V was trimmed by 0 bases and J by 8 bases, leaving 12 bases between them. The CDR3 loop spans 13 amino acids. The CDR3 DNA reads TGTGCCAGCAGCGTAGGTCTAAGAAGGCAGCAGTACTTC. This sequence encodes CASSVGLRRQQYF. Supplemented by reference TRBV9 and TRBJ2-7, the full variable domain reads DSGVTQTPKHLITATGQRVTLRCSPRSGDLSVYWYQQSLDQGLQFLIQYYNGEERAKGNILERFSAQQFPDLHSELNLSSLELGDSALYFCASSVGLRRQQYFGPGTRLTVT.